This T cell receptor (beta chain) was sequenced in a study of blood T cell repertoires in COVID-19. Study-wide context: Acute and convalescent COVID-19 specimens originated in the United States, Italy and Spain.

Repertoires were generated with immunoSEQ multiplex PCR, while TCRdb's copy carries only in-frame clones and drops some. The sample gives around 140,000 clones, just under 85% of which show up once; more than 3% is in the top ten. Individuals aged 18 to 89 years were recruited from 24 US areas. Participants' own reports of clinical history determined their cohort assignment. Germline CDR1 and CDR2: MDHEN and SYDVKM. This CDR3 is built from 18 residues. With 6 bases clipped from V and 0 bases from J, the junction kept 12 bases outside the gene matches. The chain employs TRBV28 and TRBJ2-1; TRBD2 aligns across 9 bases. The material sequenced was PBMCs or T cells enriched from blood (not recorded which). The receptor was isolated from a woman between 50 and 59 years old with acute COVID-19. CDR3 nucleotides: TGTGCCAGCAGAGTTAGCGGGAGCCTAACGAGCTCCTACAATGAGCAGTTCTTC. Its protein product is CASRVSGSLTSSYNEQFF.